This TCR beta chain is from a study of CD8 T cells in ankylosing spondylitis. CDR1 SGHDT and CDR2 YYEEEE come from the germline V gene. The V gene lost 3 bases and the J gene lost 5 bases, with 20 bases spanning the gap. The CDR3 has 16 residues. Findings of the study overall: Relatively rare in peripheral blood, disease-linked clones were also CD8+. Existing reports had already noted some motif variants in reactive arthritis synovial fluid and blood.

Notes on this clonotype: Its antigen is still unknown.

In making TCR beta libraries, quantitative 5'-RACE with molecular barcodes was used. TCRdb reanalysed the 5' RACE reads using MiXCR and keeps one entry per CDR3 protein. The sample lists some 87,000 distinct CDR3 sequences, under 30% occurring once. The sequencing input was blood, either unsorted or a sorted T cell fraction (not recorded which). This clonotype was sampled from a male donor with ankylosing spondylitis or in good health (not recorded which). The rearrangement joins TRBV5-6 to TRBJ1-1, with D possibly matching TRBD1 (5 bases). CDR3 DNA: TGTGCCAGCAGCTATGTGGTGCGGGGCGCGGGAACTGAAGCTTTCTTT. Translating gives CASSYVVRGAGTEAFF.